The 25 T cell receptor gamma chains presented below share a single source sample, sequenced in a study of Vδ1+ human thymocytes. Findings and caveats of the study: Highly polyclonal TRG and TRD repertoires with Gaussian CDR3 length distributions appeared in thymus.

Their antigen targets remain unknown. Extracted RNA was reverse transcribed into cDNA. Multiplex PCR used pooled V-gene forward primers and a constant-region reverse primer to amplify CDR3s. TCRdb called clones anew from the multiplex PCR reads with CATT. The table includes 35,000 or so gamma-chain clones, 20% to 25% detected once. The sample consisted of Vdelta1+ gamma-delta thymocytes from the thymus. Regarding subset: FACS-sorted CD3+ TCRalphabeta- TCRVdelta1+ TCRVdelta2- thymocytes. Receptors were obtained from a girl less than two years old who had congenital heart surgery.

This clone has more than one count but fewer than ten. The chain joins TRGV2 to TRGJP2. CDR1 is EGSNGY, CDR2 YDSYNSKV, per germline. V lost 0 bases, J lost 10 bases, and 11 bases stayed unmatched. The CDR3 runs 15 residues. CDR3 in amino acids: CATWDGSAVGWIKTF. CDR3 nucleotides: TGTGCCACCTGGGACGGGTCAGCCGTCGGTTGGATCAAGACGTTT.

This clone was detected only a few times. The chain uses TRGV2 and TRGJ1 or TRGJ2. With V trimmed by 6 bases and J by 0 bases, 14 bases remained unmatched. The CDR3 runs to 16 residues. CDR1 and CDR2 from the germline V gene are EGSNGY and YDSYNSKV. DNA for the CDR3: TGTGCCACCTGGACTCCGACTAGTGAGAATTATTATAAGAAACTCTTT. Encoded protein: CATWTPTSENYYKKLF.

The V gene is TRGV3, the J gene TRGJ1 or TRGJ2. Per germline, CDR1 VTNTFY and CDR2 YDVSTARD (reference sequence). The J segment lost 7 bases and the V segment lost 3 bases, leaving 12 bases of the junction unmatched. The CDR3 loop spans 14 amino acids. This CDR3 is CATWDGPRGYKKLF. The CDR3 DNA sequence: TGTGCCACCTGGGACGGACCGCGGGGGTATAAGAAACTCTTT.

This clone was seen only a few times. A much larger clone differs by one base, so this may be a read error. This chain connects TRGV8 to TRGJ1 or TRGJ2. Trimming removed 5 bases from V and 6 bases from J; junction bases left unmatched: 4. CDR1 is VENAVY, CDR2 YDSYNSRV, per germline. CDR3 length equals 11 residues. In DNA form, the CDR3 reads TGTGCCACCTGGGGCGCTTATAAGAAACTCTTT. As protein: CATWGAYKKLF.

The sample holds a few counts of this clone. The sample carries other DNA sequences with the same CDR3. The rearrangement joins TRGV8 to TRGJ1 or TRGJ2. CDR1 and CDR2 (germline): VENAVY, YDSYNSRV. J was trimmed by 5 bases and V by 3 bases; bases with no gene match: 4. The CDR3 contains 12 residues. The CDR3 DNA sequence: TGTGCCACCTGGGATCGACATTATAAGAAACTCTTT. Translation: CATWDRHYKKLF.

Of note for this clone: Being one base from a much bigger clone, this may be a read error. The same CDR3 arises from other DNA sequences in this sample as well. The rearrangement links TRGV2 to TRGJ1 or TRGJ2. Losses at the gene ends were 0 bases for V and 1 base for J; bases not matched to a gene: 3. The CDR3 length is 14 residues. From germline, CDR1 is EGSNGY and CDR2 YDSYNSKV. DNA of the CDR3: TGTGCCACCTGGGACGGGCCAAATTATTATAAGAAACTCTTT. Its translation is CATWDGPNYYKKLF.

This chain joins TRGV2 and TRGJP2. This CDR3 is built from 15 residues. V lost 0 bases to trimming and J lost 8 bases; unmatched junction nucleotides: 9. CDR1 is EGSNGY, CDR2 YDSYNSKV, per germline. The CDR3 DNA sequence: TGTGCCACCTGGGACGGGCGACGGGGGGATTGGATCAAGACGTTT. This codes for CATWDGRRGDWIKTF.

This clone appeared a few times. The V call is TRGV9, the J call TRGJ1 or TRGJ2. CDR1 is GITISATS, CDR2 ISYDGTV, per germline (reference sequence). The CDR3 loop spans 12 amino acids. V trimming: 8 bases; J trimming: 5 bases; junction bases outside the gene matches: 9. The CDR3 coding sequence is TGTGCCTTGTTTGTAGGAGATTATAAGAAACTCTTT. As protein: CALFVGDYKKLF.

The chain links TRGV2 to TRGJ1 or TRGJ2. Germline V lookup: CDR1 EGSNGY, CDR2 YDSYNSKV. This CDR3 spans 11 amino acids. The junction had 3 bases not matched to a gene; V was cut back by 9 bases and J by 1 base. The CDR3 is CATPNYYKKLF. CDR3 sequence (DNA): TGTGCCACCCCCAATTATTATAAGAAACTCTTT.

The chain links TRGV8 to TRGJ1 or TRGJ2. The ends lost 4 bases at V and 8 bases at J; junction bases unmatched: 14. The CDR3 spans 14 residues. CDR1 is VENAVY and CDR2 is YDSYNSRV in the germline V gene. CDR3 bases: TGTGCCACCTGGGAAAGGAAAGTCGGGCATAAGAAACTCTTT. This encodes CATWERKVGHKKLF.

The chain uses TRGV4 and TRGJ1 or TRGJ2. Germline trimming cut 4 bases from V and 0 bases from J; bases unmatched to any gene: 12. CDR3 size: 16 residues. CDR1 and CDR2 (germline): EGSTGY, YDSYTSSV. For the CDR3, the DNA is TGTGCCACCTGGGACGGGCATTCCGTGAATTATTATAAGAAACTCTTT. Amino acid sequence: CATWDGHSVNYYKKLF.

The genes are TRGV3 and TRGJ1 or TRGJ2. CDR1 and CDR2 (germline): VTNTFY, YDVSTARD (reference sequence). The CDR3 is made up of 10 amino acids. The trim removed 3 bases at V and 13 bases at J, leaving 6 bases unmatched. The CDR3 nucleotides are TGTGCCACCTGGGACGGATCCAAACTCTTT. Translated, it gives CATWDGSKLF.

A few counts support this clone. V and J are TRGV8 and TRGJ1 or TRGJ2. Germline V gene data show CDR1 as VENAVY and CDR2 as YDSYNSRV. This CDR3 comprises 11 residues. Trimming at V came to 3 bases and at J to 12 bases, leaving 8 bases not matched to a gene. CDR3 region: CATWDPPGKLF. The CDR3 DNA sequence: TGTGCCACCTGGGATCCGCCCGGGAAACTCTTT.

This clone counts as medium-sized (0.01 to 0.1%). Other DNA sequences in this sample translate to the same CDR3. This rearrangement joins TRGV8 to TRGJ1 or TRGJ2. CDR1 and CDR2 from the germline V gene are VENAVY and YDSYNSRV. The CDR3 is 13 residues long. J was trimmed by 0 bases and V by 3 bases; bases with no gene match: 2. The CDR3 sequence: CATWDRNYYKKLF. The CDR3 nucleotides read TGTGCCACCTGGGATCGGAATTATTATAAGAAACTCTTT.

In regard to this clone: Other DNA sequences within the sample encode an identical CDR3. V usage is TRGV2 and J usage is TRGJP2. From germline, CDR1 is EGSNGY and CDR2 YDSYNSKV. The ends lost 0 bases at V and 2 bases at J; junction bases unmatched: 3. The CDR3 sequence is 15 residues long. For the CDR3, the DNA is TGTGCCACCTGGGACGGGTTCAGTAGTGATTGGATCAAGACGTTT. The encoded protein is CATWDGFSSDWIKTF.

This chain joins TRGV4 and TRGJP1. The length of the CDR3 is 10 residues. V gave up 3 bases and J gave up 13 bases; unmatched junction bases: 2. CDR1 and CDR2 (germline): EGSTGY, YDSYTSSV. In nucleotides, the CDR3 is TGTGCCACCTGGGATTTGTTCAAGATATTT. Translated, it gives CATWDLFKIF.

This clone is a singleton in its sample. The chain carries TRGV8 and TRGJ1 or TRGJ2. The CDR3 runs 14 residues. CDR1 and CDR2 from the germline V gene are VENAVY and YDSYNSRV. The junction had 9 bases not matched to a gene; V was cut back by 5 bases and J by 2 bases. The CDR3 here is CATWVRGDYYKKLF. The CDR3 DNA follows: TGTGCCACCTGGGTTAGAGGAGATTATTATAAGAAACTCTTT.

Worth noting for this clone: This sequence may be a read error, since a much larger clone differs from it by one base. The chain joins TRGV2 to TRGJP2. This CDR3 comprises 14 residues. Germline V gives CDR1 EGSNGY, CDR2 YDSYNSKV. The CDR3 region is CATWDGSSGWIKTF. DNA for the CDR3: TGTGCCACCTGGGACGGAAGTAGTGGTTGGATCAAGACGTTT.

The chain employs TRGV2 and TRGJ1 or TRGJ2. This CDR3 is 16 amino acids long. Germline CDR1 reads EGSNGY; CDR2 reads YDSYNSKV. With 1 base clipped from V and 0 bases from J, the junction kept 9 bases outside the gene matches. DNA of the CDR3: TGTGCCACCTGGGACGGCACCTCCAAGAATTATTATAAGAAACTCTTT. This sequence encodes CATWDGTSKNYYKKLF.

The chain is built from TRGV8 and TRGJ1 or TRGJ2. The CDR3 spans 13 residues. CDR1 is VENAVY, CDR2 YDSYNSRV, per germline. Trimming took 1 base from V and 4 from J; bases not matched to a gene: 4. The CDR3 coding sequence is TGTGCCACCTGGGATAGATGGTATTATAAGAAACTCTTT. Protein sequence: CATWDRWYYKKLF.

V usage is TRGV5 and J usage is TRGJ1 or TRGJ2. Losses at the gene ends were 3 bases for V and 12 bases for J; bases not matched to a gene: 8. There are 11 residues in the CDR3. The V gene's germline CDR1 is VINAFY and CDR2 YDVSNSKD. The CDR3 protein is CATWDGGRKLF. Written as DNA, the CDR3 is TGTGCCACCTGGGACGGGGGGAGGAAACTCTTT.

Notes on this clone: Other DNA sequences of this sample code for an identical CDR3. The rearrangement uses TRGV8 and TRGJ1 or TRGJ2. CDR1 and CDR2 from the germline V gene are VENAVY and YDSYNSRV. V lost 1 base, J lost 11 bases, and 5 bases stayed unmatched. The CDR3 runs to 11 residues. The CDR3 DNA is TGTGCCACCTGGGATAGATTGGAGAAACTCTTT. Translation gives CATWDRLEKLF.

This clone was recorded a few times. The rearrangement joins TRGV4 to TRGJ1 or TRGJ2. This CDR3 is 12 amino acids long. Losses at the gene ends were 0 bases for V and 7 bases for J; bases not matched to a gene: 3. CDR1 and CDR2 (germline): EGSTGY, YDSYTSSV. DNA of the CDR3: TGTGCCACCTGGGATGGGTTCTATAAGAAACTCTTT. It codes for CATWDGFYKKLF.

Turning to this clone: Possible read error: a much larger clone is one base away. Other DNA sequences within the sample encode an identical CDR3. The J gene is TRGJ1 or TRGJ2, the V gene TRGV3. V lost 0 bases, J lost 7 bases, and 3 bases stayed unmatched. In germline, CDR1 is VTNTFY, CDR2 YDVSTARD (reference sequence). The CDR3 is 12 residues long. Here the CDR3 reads CATWDRGYKKLF. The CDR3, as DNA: TGTGCCACCTGGGACAGGGGATATAAGAAACTCTTT.

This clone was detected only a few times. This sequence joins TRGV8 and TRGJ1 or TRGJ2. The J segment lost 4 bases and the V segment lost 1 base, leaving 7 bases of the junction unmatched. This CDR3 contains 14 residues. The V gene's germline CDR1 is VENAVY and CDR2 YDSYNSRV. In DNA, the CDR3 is TGTGCCACCTGGGATAGATGGGAGTATTATAAGAAACTCTTT. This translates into CATWDRWEYYKKLF.